The 27 T cell receptor beta chains listed next were all sequenced from one sample in a study of T cells in women clearing cervical HPV infection. TCRdb's table, derived via immunoSEQ multiplex PCR, lists solely in-frame clones and lacks some. The sample shows 35,000 to 45,000 clones, and 1.2% sits with its ten largest clones. Input material: blood buffy coat. These receptors all stem from a woman between 18 and 70 years old with a cervical HPV16 infection that either progressed to CIN3+ or cleared (not recorded which).

With regard to this clone: The read stops 3 residues short of the end of the CDR3; the missing end is completed from the germline J gene. The rearrangement uses TRBV5-1 and TRBJ2-1, with 10 bases matching TRBD2. Germline loops: CDR1 SGHRS, CDR2 YFSETQ. Losses at the gene ends were 5 bases for V and 1 base for J; bases not matched to a gene: 6. This CDR3 contains 16 residues. Partial CDR3 DNA: TGCGCCAGCAGACCCCTACTAGCGGGGTCCTACAATGAG. Amino acids: CASRPLLAGSYNE. The whole CDR3 protein reads CASRPLLAGSYNEQFF.

Comments on this clone: The read ends 3 residues shy of where the CDR3 ends; the end is completed using the germline J gene. This sequence joins TRBV5-3 and TRBJ2-3, with TRBD1 as a possible D gene (6 bases). TRBV5-3 is labeled an ORF, and its function is uncertain. V lost 4 bases, J lost 3 bases, and 18 bases lay in between. The CDR3 covers 16 residues. The CDR3 DNA, read in part, is TGTGCCAGAAGCCCTTGTTGGGACAATTCTACAGATACG. It specifies CARSPCWDNSTDT. The whole CDR3 sequence reads CARSPCWDNSTDTQYF.

This chain's CDR3 is CASSGAGVETQYF. CDR3 DNA (partial): TGTGCCAGCAGCGGGGCGGGGGTAGAGACC. The J gene is TRBJ2-5, the V gene TRBV7-7, with 7 bases lining up with TRBD2. The read falls 3 residues short of the CDR3 end, and the missing part is taken from the germline J gene. This CDR3 is 13 amino acids long. Looked up from germline, CDR1 is SSHAT and CDR2 is FNYEAQ (reference sequence). V was pared by 5 bases and J by 4 bases, with 4 bases of the junction left unmatched.

A word on this clone: The read comes to an end 3 residues before the CDR3 does, leaving the germline J gene to fill in the end. J is TRBJ2-3 and V is TRBV19; 7 bases agree with TRBD2. The germline V gene has CDR1 LNHDA and CDR2 SQIVND (reference sequence). The J segment lost 0 bases and the V segment lost 3 bases, leaving 3 bases of the junction unmatched. This CDR3 comprises 15 residues. The CDR3 loop reads CASSISGKSTDTQYF. The CDR3 bases that were read are TGTGCCAGTAGTATCAGCGGGAAAAGCACAGATACG.

A word on this clone: The read finishes 3 residues shy of the CDR3 end, and the germline J gene is used to complete it. The chain couples TRBV30 to TRBJ1-1, with a tentative D call TRBD1 (5 bases). Germline V CDR1 and CDR2: GTSNPN, SVGIG (reference sequence). CDR3 length: 13 amino acids. V dropped 0 bases and J dropped 7 bases, with 12 bases sitting between them. CDR3 bases read: TGTGCCTGGAGTGTAGGGCAGGGCGTTGAA. Encoded protein: CAWSVGQGVE. The whole CDR3 protein is CAWSVGQGVEAFF.

As concerns this clone: The DNA ends 3 residues before the CDR3 does, and the rest of the CDR3 is filled in from the germline J gene. This rearrangement joins TRBV7-9 to TRBJ1-6; D is unclear. Trimming took 1 base from V and 8 from J, leaving 9 bases between them. The CDR3 has 14 amino acids. Germline V gene lookup returns CDR1 SEHNR and CDR2 FQNEAQ (reference sequence). CDR3 residues: CASSLGVRDSPLHF. The part of the CDR3 DNA that was read is TGTGCCAGCAGCTTAGGAGTCCGGGATTCACCC.

A word on this clone: The read terminates 3 residues before the CDR3 end, so the remaining end is supplied by the germline J gene. V and J are TRBV6-2 or TRBV6-3 and TRBJ2-7; TRBD2 aligns across 14 bases. The length of the CDR3 is 15 residues. Germline V CDR1 and CDR2: MNHEY, SVGEGT. V lost 6 bases to trimming and J lost 4 bases; unmatched junction nucleotides: 5. CDR3 bases read: TGTGCCAGCAGCCCGGGACTAGCGGGAGTGTACGAG. Protein sequence: CASSPGLAGVYE. The complete CDR3 reads CASSPGLAGVYEQYF.

Note on this clone: The CDR3 end is not reached by the read, which stops 3 residues before it; the germline J gene fills it in. The chain has TRBV29-1 and TRBJ2-5, with D unclear. Trimming shortened V by 5 bases and J by 5 bases, and 12 bases separated the two germline ends. Germline V gene lookup returns CDR1 SQVTM and CDR2 ANQGSEA. The CDR3 consists of 12 residues. The CDR3 region is CSVHRGRETQYF. The CDR3 bases that were read are TGCAGCGTTCATCGTGGGCGTGAGACC.

Details on this clone: Read data end 3 residues before the CDR3 end; the end is taken from the germline J gene. The rearrangement joins TRBV2 to TRBJ1-2; 8 bases map to TRBD1. V was clipped by 4 bases and J by 5 bases; unmatched bases: 6. The CDR3 is 14 residues long. The V gene's germline CDR1 is SNHLY and CDR2 FYNNEI. CDR3 DNA (partial): TGTGCCAGCAGTGCCCAGGGGGCGCGGTATGGC. It encodes CASSAQGARYG. The complete CDR3 sequence is CASSAQGARYGYTF. Supplemented by reference TRBV2 and TRBJ1-2, the full variable domain reads EPEVTQTPSHQVTQMGQEVILRCVPISNHLYFYWYRQILGQKVEFLVSFYNNEISEKSEIFDDQFSVERPDGSNFTLKIRSTKLEDSAMYFCASSAQGARYGYTFGSGTRLTVV.

This CDR3 is CSATGTGDHEQYF. The sequenced CDR3 bases are TGCAGTGCGACCGGGACAGGGGACCACGAG. The rearrangement uses TRBV20-1 and TRBJ2-7, with TRBD1 identical over 10 bases. The read terminates 3 residues before the CDR3 end, so the remaining end is supplied by the germline J gene. V shed 6 bases and J 5 bases; nucleotides not matched to a gene: 7. The CDR3 extends over 13 amino acids. Germline assignment: CDR1 DFQATT and CDR2 SNEGSKA (reference sequence).

The CDR3 protein is CSVRTGGETQYF. Partial CDR3 DNA: TGCAGCGTCCGGACAGGGGGAGAGACG. The V and J genes are TRBV29-1 and TRBJ2-3; 10 positions match TRBD1. The CDR3 end lies 3 residues beyond the end of the read and is filled in from the germline J gene. This CDR3 is 12 amino acids long. CDR1 SQVTM and CDR2 ANQGSEA come from the germline V gene.

Incomplete CDR3 DNA: TGTGCCAGCAGCCAAAAACAATTCCAATATGGC. It yields the protein CASSQKQFQYG. The full CDR3 protein is CASSQKQFQYGYTF. The J gene is TRBJ1-2, the V gene TRBV14; D unresolved. The read comes to an end 3 residues before the CDR3 does, leaving the germline J gene to fill in the end. Germline lookup yields CDR1 SGHDN and CDR2 FVKESK. V was cut by 2 bases and J by 5 bases, with 12 bases left in between. CDR3 length: 14 amino acids.

Regarding this clone: The sequenced fragment ends 3 residues before the CDR3 boundary, so the rest is inferred from the germline J gene. This chain connects TRBV5-1 to TRBJ2-3; D remains unclear. The CDR3 runs to 14 residues. V was clipped by 5 bases and J by 7 bases, with 17 bases between them. Looked up from germline, CDR1 is SGHRS and CDR2 is YFSETQ. The CDR3 sequence: CASRLSRLTNTQYF. Partial CDR3 DNA: TGCGCCAGCAGGCTCTCCAGGCTCACGAATACG.

On this clone: The CDR3 goes on 3 residues after the read ends, and that part is filled in from the germline J gene. The V and J genes are TRBV5-1 and TRBJ2-2; a possible D gene is TRBD1 (8 bases). Germline values: CDR1 SGHRS, CDR2 YFSETQ. V lost 4 bases, J lost 4 bases, and 20 bases lay in between. The CDR3 sequence is 17 residues long. CDR3 loop: CASSTRTGRVGTGELFF. The DNA read from the CDR3 is TGCGCCAGCAGCACTCGGACAGGGAGGGTTGGCACCGGGGAG.

Remarks on this clone: The read is 3 residues too short to cover the CDR3 end, so that end is filled in from the germline J gene. J is TRBJ1-6 and V is TRBV30; D may be TRBD1 (6 bases). CDR3 length: 13 residues. V was pared by 4 bases and J by 7 bases, with 11 bases between. Per germline, CDR1 GTSNPN and CDR2 SVGIG (reference sequence). Partial CDR3 DNA: TGTGCCTGGACCTACAGGGTGAATTCACCC. This sequence encodes CAWTYRVNSP. The entire CDR3 sequence reads CAWTYRVNSPLHF. The full variable domain, with the rest looked up from reference TRBV30 and TRBJ1-6, is SQTIHQWPATLVQPVGSPLSLECTVEGTSNPNLYWYRQAAGRGLQLLFYSVGIGQISSEVPQNLSASRPQDRQFILSSKKLLLSDSGFYLCAWTYRVNSPLHFGNGTRLTVT.

Comment on this clone: Read data end 3 residues before the CDR3 end; the end is taken from the germline J gene. V usage is TRBV7-6 and J usage is TRBJ2-5, with 7 bases lining up with TRBD1. The germline gives CDR1 SGHVS, CDR2 FNYEAQ. Trimming took 3 bases from V and 5 from J; bases not matched to a gene: 9. The CDR3 length is 15 residues. CDR3 bases read: TGTGCCAGCAGCTTTGCAGGGGGTCCAGGGGAGACC. It translates to CASSFAGGPGET. The CDR3, in full, reads CASSFAGGPGETQYF.

Comments on this clone: Read sequence stops 3 residues before the CDR3 end, and the germline J gene provides the missing end. J is TRBJ1-1 and V is TRBV20-1; 8 bases fit TRBD1. The CDR3 covers 13 residues. The junction had 5 bases not matched to a gene; V was cut back by 5 bases and J by 3 bases. Germline V gene data show CDR1 as DFQATT and CDR2 as SNEGSKA (reference sequence). Partial CDR3 DNA: TGCAGTGCTCCGGGACAGGTCCACACTGAA. Protein product: CSAPGQVHTE. The entire CDR3 sequence reads CSAPGQVHTEAFF.

As regards this clone: The read ends 3 residues early relative to the CDR3; the germline J gene fills the gap. V is TRBV7-2 and J is TRBJ2-1; 10 bases agree with TRBD2. CDR3 length: 16 amino acids. Per the germline V gene, CDR1 is SGHTA and CDR2 is FQGNSA. The part of the CDR3 DNA that was read is TGTGCAAGTCGCTTAGCCGGGACTAGCGCCGACAATGAG. This codes for CASRLAGTSADNE. The whole CDR3 sequence reads CASRLAGTSADNEQFF.

Comment on this clone: The read falls 3 residues short of the CDR3 end, and the missing part is taken from the germline J gene. V gene TRBV7-2 combines with J gene TRBJ1-5; 7 nucleotides agree with TRBD1. With 3 bases clipped from V and 2 bases from J, the junction kept 4 bases outside the gene matches. Looked up from germline, CDR1 is SGHTA and CDR2 is FQGNSA. The CDR3 runs 15 residues. CDR3: CASSFRTGGNQPQHF. The part of the CDR3 DNA that was read is TGTGCCAGCAGCTTCCGGACAGGTGGCAATCAGCCC.

Turning to this clone: The sequenced fragment ends 3 residues before the CDR3 boundary, so the rest is inferred from the germline J gene. The chain employs TRBV19 and TRBJ2-7, with 8 positions matching TRBD2. The V gene's germline CDR1 is LNHDA and CDR2 SQIVND (reference sequence). The CDR3 contains 13 residues. Trimming removed 6 bases from V and 4 bases from J; junction bases left unmatched: 5. The CDR3 sequence is CASSGGATYEQYF. The covered CDR3 bases are TGTGCCAGTAGCGGGGGGGCGACGTACGAG.

Notes on this clone: The CDR3 is cut off 3 residues early in the read; its end comes from the germline J gene. The rearrangement uses TRBV5-1 and TRBJ2-2; 8 positions agree with TRBD2. The CDR3 is made up of 16 amino acids. CDR1 and CDR2 from the germline V gene are SGHRS and YFSETQ. The V and J ends lost 7 bases and 3 bases, in that order; junction bases with no gene match: 11. Incomplete CDR3 DNA: TGCGCCAGCTGGAGGGAGCGGGGGCCATACACCGGGGAG. It encodes CASWRERGPYTGE. The entire CDR3 is CASWRERGPYTGELFF.

Note on this clone: The CDR3 end is not reached by the read, which stops 3 residues before it; the germline J gene fills it in. This chain joins TRBV28 and TRBJ2-5; D remains unclear. Germline V gene data show CDR1 as MDHEN and CDR2 as SYDVKM. Between the trimmed V and J ends, which lost 2 bases and 1 base, there was a span of 8 bases. CDR3 length: 14 amino acids. Here the CDR3 reads CASSLLDTQETQYF. CDR3 DNA (partial): TGTGCCAGCAGTTTACTCGACACCCAAGAGACC.

About this clone itself: Read data end 3 residues before the CDR3 end; the end is taken from the germline J gene. The rearrangement joins TRBV20-1 to TRBJ1-4; tentative D call: TRBD1 (5 bases). Trimming took 0 bases from V and 8 from J, leaving 25 bases between them. Per germline, CDR1 DFQATT and CDR2 SNEGSKA (reference sequence). The CDR3 sequence is 18 residues long. The CDR3 bases that were read are TGCAGTGCTAGAGATGGCAGACTCTCGGGGGGGGGATACGAAAAA. Protein sequence: CSARDGRLSGGGYEK. In full, the CDR3 reads CSARDGRLSGGGYEKLFF.

With respect to this clone: The read ends 3 residues before the CDR3 terminus; that terminus is restored from the germline J gene. The rearrangement links TRBV29-1 to TRBJ2-5; 14 nucleotides match TRBD2. Germline loops: CDR1 SQVTM, CDR2 ANQGSEA. Unmatched junction bases numbered 7, after V lost 5 bases and J lost 5 bases. This CDR3 has 15 residues. The CDR3 DNA, read in part, is TGCAGCGTTTCGACTAGCGGGAGGGCCACGGAGACC. This sequence encodes CSVSTSGRATET. The complete CDR3 protein is CSVSTSGRATETQYF.

About this clone: From the germline J gene comes the end of the CDR3, since the read stops 3 residues before it. V gene TRBV29-1 combines with J gene TRBJ2-2; 15 nucleotides line up with TRBD2. Germline V CDR1 and CDR2: SQVTM, ANQGSEA. This CDR3 is 17 amino acids long. V gave up 3 bases and J gave up 6 bases; unmatched junction bases: 8. The chain's CDR3 is CSVDGGLAGGRSGELFF. The sequenced part of the CDR3 DNA is TGCAGCGTTGATGGGGGACTAGCGGGGGGCCGGTCCGGGGAG.

In regard to this clone: The read terminates 3 residues before the CDR3 end, so the remaining end is supplied by the germline J gene. The chain has TRBV7-8 and TRBJ2-1, with 7 bases fitting TRBD2. The CDR3 is 15 residues long. Germline assignment: CDR1 SGHVS and CDR2 FQNEAQ. Trimming took 1 base from V and 4 from J; bases not matched to a gene: 4. CDR3 sequence reads: CASSLGGSRYNEQFF. The covered CDR3 bases are TGTGCCAGCAGCTTAGGCGGGAGCAGGTACAATGAG.

As to this clone: The CDR3 end lies 3 residues beyond the end of the read and is filled in from the germline J gene. This chain connects TRBV29-1 to TRBJ1-5; possibly TRBD1 for D (6 bases). The V end lost 7 bases, the J end lost 3 bases, and 13 bases lay between the germline ends. Germline V gene data show CDR1 as SQVTM and CDR2 as ANQGSEA. This CDR3 spans 13 amino acids. CDR3: CSGSTGNNQPQHF. The CDR3 bases that were read are TGCAGCGGATCGACAGGTAACAATCAGCCC.